This TCR beta chain was sequenced during a study of blood T cell repertoires in COVID-19. About the study: Spain, Italy and the United States supplied samples that represented acute and convalescent COVID-19. The cDNA or gDNA used as material had been derived from T cells, B-cell-depleted T cells, or PBMCs.

Authors' processing steps: Estimation of nucleated cell counts was performed using reference gene primer amplification. Sequencing used immunoSEQ multiplex PCR; TCRdb keeps in-frame clones, though not all of them. V, J and clone size were drawn from that table, and D and trimming were deduced from the DNA. The sample has about 140,000 clones, around 88% seen once. The germline V gene has CDR1 LGHNT and CDR2 FRNRAP. The V gene end was trimmed by 9 bases and the J gene end by 4 bases; junction bases not matched to a gene: 22. The CDR3 consists of 19 residues. This clone was recorded only once. This clonotype was sampled from a woman aged 55-69 years with acute or convalescent COVID-19. The sample comprised peripheral blood. The chain combines TRBV12-5 with TRBJ1-4, with 8 nucleotides matching TRBD1. In DNA, the CDR3 is TGTGCTAGGGAGGATCTGGGTGGCAGGGGGCGAAGGGATAATGAAAAACTGTTTTTT. This encodes CAREDLGGRGRRDNEKLFF.